This TCR beta chain originates from a study of T-cell memory formation after mild COVID-19. Constant-segment-primed 5'RACE gave TCR alpha and TCR beta cDNA libraries with sample barcodes and UMIs. TCRdb fed the 5' RACE reads into MiXCR, producing one record per CDR3 protein. The sample carries 400,000 to 500,000 distinct CDR3 sequences, 20% to 25% recorded once. After removal of 4 bases from V and 1 base from J, the junction contained 13 bases not matched to a gene. This CDR3 is 17 amino acids long. Per the germline V gene, CDR1 is SGDLS and CDR2 is YYNGEE. Whole-study findings and limits: Those CD4+ clones that contracted were mainly in CM and EM (CD8+ ones in EMRA).

This clonotype turned up a few times. The target antigen is unknown. The sequencing sample was made of PBMCs or a T cell subset sorted from them (not recorded which). V usage is TRBV9 and J usage is TRBJ2-7, with 8 bases identical to TRBD1. This clonotype originated in an adult woman who had mild COVID-19 (a few samples of this study predate the infection). Cell type and time point are not known. CDR3 in amino acids: CASSPSSGTGHSYEQYF. The CDR3 bases are TGTGCCAGCAGCCCGTCCTCCGGGACAGGCCATTCCTACGAGCAGTACTTC.